These T cell receptor beta chains were read from a single sample in a study of T-cell memory formation after mild COVID-19. TCRdb called the 5' RACE reads again in MiXCR, with one record for every CDR3 protein. The repertoire has roughly 500,000 distinct CDR3 sequences, about a fifth of them found once; the top ten carry 12%. Material: PBMCs or a T cell subset sorted from them (not recorded which). The receptors shown here come from an adult woman who had mild COVID-19 (a few samples of this study predate the infection). Cell type and time point are not known. CDR3s include the opening cysteine and the closing phenylalanine or tryptophan. The D gene is left open where the match is weak. Size values are once, few and many counts, or a class for expanded clones, and some rows have none.

D	V	size	J	CDR3	DNA
.	TRBV4-1	.	TRBJ2-7	CASSQEMSYEQYF	TGCGCCAGCAGCCAAGAGATGTCCTACGAGCAGTACTTC
.	TRBV7-3	few	TRBJ2-1	CASSPPGIATEQFF	TGTGCCAGCAGCCCACCCGGCATTGCGACTGAGCAGTTCTTC
TRBD1	TRBV7-6	.	TRBJ2-7	CASSLSSTGGIYEQYF	TGTGCCAGCAGCTTATCCTCGACAGGGGGTATCTACGAGCAGTACTTC
TRBD2	TRBV4-3	few	TRBJ2-1	CASSPGLAGINEQFF	TGCGCCAGCAGCCCGGGACTAGCGGGCATCAATGAGCAGTTCTTC
.	TRBV7-2	.	TRBJ1-5	CASSFLGDQPQHF	TGTGCCAGCAGCTTTTTAGGGGATCAGCCCCAGCATTTT
TRBD1	TRBV7-3	.	TRBJ1-2	CASTKSGGFGYTF	TGTGCCAGCACCAAGTCAGGGGGCTTTGGCTACACCTTC
TRBD2	TRBV11-3	.	TRBJ2-1	CASSLDGLPGGQFF	TGTGCCAGCAGCTTAGATGGCCTCCCGGGGGGTCAGTTCTTC
.	TRBV9	.	TRBJ2-1	CASSPDSSSYNEQFF	TGTGCCAGCAGCCCGGACAGCAGCTCCTACAATGAGCAGTTCTTC
.	TRBV29-1	.	TRBJ2-2	CSVESLTNTGELFF	TGCAGCGTTGAATCGCTCACGAACACCGGGGAGCTGTTTTTT
.	TRBV5-3	.	TRBJ1-1	CARSWSGPQRVGEAFF	TGTGCCAGAAGCTGGTCCGGGCCCCAACGAGTTGGGGAAGCTTTCTTT
TRBD2	TRBV11-2	.	TRBJ2-2	CASSDTSGRDTGELFF	TGTGCCAGCAGCGACACTAGCGGGAGAGATACCGGGGAGCTGTTTTTT
.	TRBV7-6	few	TRBJ2-7	CASSLEVSHYEQYF	TGTGCCAGCAGCTTAGAGGTTTCCCACTACGAGCAGTACTTC
.	TRBV11-2	few	TRBJ2-6	CASSLDLIQTVLTF	TGTGCCAGCAGCTTAGATCTGATCCAAACCGTCCTGACTTTC
TRBD1	TRBV25-1	.	TRBJ2-3	CASSVGGHGTDTQYF	TGTGCCAGCAGTGTAGGGGGCCACGGGACAGATACGCAGTATTTT
.	TRBV10-3	few	TRBJ2-6	CAISDRNSGANVLTF	TGTGCCATCAGTGACAGGAACTCTGGGGCCAACGTCCTGACTTTC
.	TRBV9	few	TRBJ2-3	CASSVAGITDTQYF	TGTGCCAGCAGCGTAGCGGGGATCACAGATACGCAGTATTTT
TRBD2	TRBV11-2	many	TRBJ2-7	CASSLSAGGSYEQYF	TGTGCCAGCAGCCTTTCAGCGGGAGGGAGCTACGAGCAGTACTTC
.	TRBV12-3/TRBV12-4	.	TRBJ2-1	CASRDSNEQFF	TGTGCCAGCAGGGATAGCAATGAGCAGTTCTTC
TRBD1	TRBV13	.	TRBJ1-1	CASSEPGGNADTEAFF	TGTGCCAGCAGCGAACCAGGGGGAAATGCGGACACTGAAGCTTTCTTT
.	TRBV19	few	TRBJ1-4	CASRFSGTSSEKLFF	TGTGCCAGTAGATTTTCCGGGACAAGTTCTGAAAAACTGTTTTTT
TRBD1	TRBV29-1	few	TRBJ2-2	CSTRDRDTGELFF	TGCAGCACTCGGGACAGGGACACCGGGGAGCTGTTTTTT
.	TRBV7-2	.	TRBJ2-2	CASSLEAAANTGELFF	TGTGCCAGCAGCTTAGAGGCCGCTGCGAACACCGGGGAGCTGTTTTTT
TRBD1	TRBV9	.	TRBJ1-2	CASSVGGQRSGYTF	TGTGCCAGCAGCGTAGGGGGACAGAGGAGTGGCTACACCTTC
.	TRBV11-3	few	TRBJ2-1	CASSSTSREQFF	TGTGCCAGCAGCTCGACATCTAGAGAGCAGTTCTTC
.	TRBV19	.	TRBJ2-1	CASSIDRGDEQFF	TGTGCCAGTAGTATAGATCGTGGGGATGAGCAGTTCTTC
TRBD2	TRBV7-7	.	TRBJ2-5	CASSFYGRGETQYF	TGTGCTAGCAGCTTTTACGGGAGGGGAGAGACCCAGTACTTC